The 13 T cell receptor beta chains presented below share a single source sample, sequenced in a study of CD8+ T cells in alopecia areata. Treatment here: oral pan-JAK inhibitor, 5-10 mg twice daily. cDNA serving as the sequencing template came from extracted, reverse transcribed RNA. Assay: immunoSEQ multiplex PCR; the TCRdb copy retains only in-frame clones and omits some. This table has about 120,000 clones, around 58% appearing once. Sequenced material: CD8+ T cells sorted from blood, taken at week 4, from a patient treated with tofacitinib. Receptor source: a human donor with alopecia areata.

A few counts support this clone. V usage is TRBV6-5 and J usage is TRBJ2-5, with 7 bases fitting TRBD1. Germline lookup yields CDR1 MNHEY and CDR2 SVGAGI. The trim removed 5 bases at V and 5 bases at J, leaving 5 bases unmatched. The CDR3 runs 13 residues. CDR3 in DNA: TGTGCCAGCAGTAAGACAGGGTTGGAGACCCAGTACTTC. Its translation: CASSKTGLETQYF.

This chain uses TRBV5-4 with TRBJ1-2; 8 nucleotides match TRBD1. The J segment lost 0 bases and the V segment lost 7 bases, leaving 8 bases of the junction unmatched. The CDR3 is made up of 15 amino acids. CDR1 and CDR2 from the germline V gene are SGHNT and YYREEE (reference sequence). The CDR3 loop reads CASGIRTGPNYGYTF. In nucleotides, the CDR3 is TGTGCCAGCGGGATTCGGACAGGGCCTAACTATGGCTACACCTTC.

V usage is TRBV30 and J usage is TRBJ1-1; 8 bases line up with TRBD1. CDR1 GTSNPN and CDR2 SVGIG come from the germline V gene (reference sequence). Trimming cost V 1 base and J 7 bases; bases outside gene matches: 5. The CDR3 has 13 amino acids. CDR3 sequence reads: CAWSGGRGLEAFF. CDR3 DNA sequence: TGTGCCTGGAGTGGTGGCAGGGGGCTTGAAGCTTTCTTT.

CDR3 residues: CATLRDSQETQYF. In nucleotides, the CDR3 is TGTGCCACCCTCCGGGACAGCCAAGAGACCCAGTACTTC. The V gene is TRBV25-1, the J gene TRBJ2-5; 7 positions agree with TRBD1. V was clipped by 10 bases and J by 1 base; unmatched bases: 6. From germline, CDR1 is MGHDK and CDR2 SYGVNS. The CDR3 is made up of 13 amino acids.

This chain uses TRBV2 with TRBJ1-1; the match to TRBD1 covers 9 bases. From germline, CDR1 is SNHLY and CDR2 FYNNEI. CDR3 size: 14 residues. Losses at the gene ends were 7 bases for V and 3 bases for J; bases not matched to a gene: 6. CDR3 in amino acids: CASNPGQGYTEAFF. The CDR3 DNA follows: TGTGCCAGCAATCCGGGACAGGGCTACACTGAAGCTTTCTTT. The full variable domain, in which reference TRBV2 and TRBJ1-1 provide the parts outside the CDR3, is EPEVTQTPSHQVTQMGQEVILRCVPISNHLYFYWYRQILGQKVEFLVSFYNNEISEKSEIFDDQFSVERPDGSNFTLKIRSTKLEDSAMYFCASNPGQGYTEAFFGQGTRLTVV.

The chain recombines TRBV29-1 with TRBJ1-4; D call uncertain. Trimming removed 4 bases from V and 7 bases from J, with 10 bases in between. The germline V gene has CDR1 SQVTM and CDR2 ANQGSEA. This CDR3 is built from 12 residues. This CDR3 reads CSVVPLIEKLFF. The CDR3 DNA reads TGCAGCGTTGTGCCCCTGATTGAAAAACTGTTTTTT.

This clone was seen more than once but under ten times. This chain uses TRBV29-1 with TRBJ1-2; the match to TRBD1 covers 9 bases. Trimming took 5 bases from V and 4 from J; bases not matched to a gene: 20. CDR3 length: 18 amino acids. Germline V lookup: CDR1 SQVTM, CDR2 ANQGSEA. The CDR3 bases are TGCAGCGTTCCCAGCCGATCCCGCGCGGGACAGGGATTCTATGGCTACACCTTC. Its translation: CSVPSRSRAGQGFYGYTF.

The V and J genes are TRBV30 and TRBJ1-1; TRBD1 is a possible D gene (6 bases). Trimming left V 4 bases short and J 0 bases short, with 18 bases between. Per the germline V gene, CDR1 is GTSNPN and CDR2 is SVGIG (reference sequence). This CDR3 contains 16 residues. The CDR3 region is CAWNPLKGGLNTEAFF. The CDR3 coding sequence is TGTGCCTGGAATCCTCTAAAGGGGGGCTTGAACACTGAAGCTTTCTTT.

This rearrangement joins TRBV5-1 to TRBJ1-6; possible D gene TRBD1, 6 bases. Trimming cost V 0 bases and J 10 bases, with 11 bases left between them. Germline CDR1 SGHRS, CDR2 YFSETQ. The CDR3 runs 14 residues. CDR3 sequence: CASSLAGADSPLHF. The DNA for the CDR3 is TGCGCCAGCAGCTTGGCAGGGGCGGACTCACCCCTCCACTTT.

The V and J genes are TRBV9 and TRBJ2-1; D unclear. The germline V gene has CDR1 SGDLS and CDR2 YYNGEE. Trimming cost V 0 bases and J 9 bases, with 7 bases left between them. The length of the CDR3 is 12 residues. CDR3 sequence (DNA): TGTGCCAGCAGCGTAGAGGGATTTGAGCAGTTCTTC. Encoded protein: CASSVEGFEQFF. Full variable domain (rest looked up from reference TRBV9 and TRBJ2-1): DSGVTQTPKHLITATGQRVTLRCSPRSGDLSVYWYQQSLDQGLQFLIQYYNGEERAKGNILERFSAQQFPDLHSELNLSSLELGDSALYFCASSVEGFEQFFGPGTRLTVL.

The J gene is TRBJ2-5, the V gene TRBV6-5; D is possibly TRBD1 (5 bases). V was clipped by 6 bases and J by 4 bases, with 12 bases between them. This CDR3 contains 13 residues. CDR1 is MNHEY, CDR2 SVGAGI, per germline. CDR3 sequence reads: CASSVGLLETQYF. The DNA for the CDR3 is TGTGCCAGCAGCGTGGGGCTTCTAGAGACCCAGTACTTC.

Only one count was recorded for this clone. The chain links TRBV2 to TRBJ2-7; D ambiguous. V was cut by 4 bases and J by 3 bases, with 7 bases left in between. Germline V gene lookup returns CDR1 SNHLY and CDR2 FYNNEI. The CDR3 consists of 12 residues. CDR3 residues: CASSVRNYEQYF. The CDR3 DNA reads TGTGCCAGCAGTGTAAGAAACTACGAGCAGTACTTC.

This clone showed up just a few times. This chain joins TRBV29-1 and TRBJ2-5; D gene uncertain. V was clipped by 4 bases and J by 5 bases, with 14 bases between them. Germline CDR1 is SQVTM and CDR2 is ANQGSEA. This CDR3 has 13 residues. The CDR3 loop reads CSVVSWSGETQYF. The CDR3, as DNA: TGCAGCGTTGTCTCGTGGTCTGGGGAGACCCAGTACTTC.